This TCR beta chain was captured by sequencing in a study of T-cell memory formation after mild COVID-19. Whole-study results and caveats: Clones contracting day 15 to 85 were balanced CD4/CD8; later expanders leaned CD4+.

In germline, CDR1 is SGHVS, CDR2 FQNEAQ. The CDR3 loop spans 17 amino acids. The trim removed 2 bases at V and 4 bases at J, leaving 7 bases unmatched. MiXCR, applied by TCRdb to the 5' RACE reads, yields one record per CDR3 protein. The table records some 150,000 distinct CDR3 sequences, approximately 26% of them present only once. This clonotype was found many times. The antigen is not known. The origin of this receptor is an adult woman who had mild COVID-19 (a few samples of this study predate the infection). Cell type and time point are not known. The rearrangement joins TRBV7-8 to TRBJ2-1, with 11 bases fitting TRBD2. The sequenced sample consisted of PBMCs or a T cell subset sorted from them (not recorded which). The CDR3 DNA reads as TGTGCCAGCAGCTTAAGACCACTAGCGGGAGCATACAATGAGCAGTTCTTC. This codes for CASSLRPLAGAYNEQFF.